Detailed here is one TCR beta chain. Its antigen is currently unknown. The data stem from a study of cytomegalovirus exposure and HLA in healthy donors. About the study: There were roughly 110 million unique TCR beta sequences, drawn from around 180 million T cells, in an earlier analysis. Overall study results and limits: HLA allele associations emerged for about 16,000 TCR beta sequences in a later analysis, at 0.05 false discovery rate. Generally TCR sequences proved uncommon, though certain public TCRs appeared in numerous donors. Relative to the approximately 680-donor mean, N-insertions were reportedly fewer in an Asian-associated ancestry cluster in a later analysis.

The primer mix had 60 Vbeta and 13 Jbeta primers. Libraries were prepared by immunoSEQ multiplex PCR; TCRdb keeps only in-frame clonotypes and omits some of them. The profile covers more than 85,000 clones, with almost 70% appearing a single time and approximately 3% taken by the ten largest. The V gene's germline CDR1 is SGDLS and CDR2 YYNGEE. Trimming pared 0 bases from V and 0 bases from J, leaving 12 bases between. CDR3 length: 16 amino acids. This rearrangement joins TRBV9 to TRBJ2-5, with D tentatively TRBD1 (6 bases). The source is a man in his thirties or forties in good health and CMV-seronegative. Material: PBMCs. The CDR3 protein is CASSVGPGVHQETQYF. Here the CDR3 DNA reads TGTGCCAGCAGCGTAGGACCAGGGGTCCACCAAGAGACCCAGTACTTC.